The 21 T cell receptor beta chains below come from one sample, sequenced in a study of preoperative IRX-2 immunotherapy in early breast cancer. Method: immunoSEQ multiplex PCR; TCRdb's copy keeps in-frame clones and lacks some. Among about 3,400 clones listed, 79% were seen once. Treatment defined: preoperative locoregional IRX-2 cytokine immunotherapy. This specimen consisted of tumor tissue, obtained after IRX-2 immunotherapy. The receptors derive from a human donor with breast cancer.

The rearrangement uses TRBV7-6 and TRBJ2-7, with D possibly matching TRBD2 (5 bases). V was pared by 5 bases and J by 1 base, with 15 bases between. Germline CDR1 reads SGHVS; CDR2 reads FNYEAQ. This CDR3 spans 15 amino acids. The CDR3 DNA is TGTGCCAGCAGCCCCGGGGTGGGTCCTTCCTACGAGCAGTACTTC. The encoded protein is CASSPGVGPSYEQYF.

The chain couples TRBV28 to TRBJ2-2; D ambiguous. Trimming pared 6 bases from V and 7 bases from J, leaving 21 bases between. This CDR3 is 16 amino acids long. The germline gives CDR1 MDHEN, CDR2 SYDVKM. CDR3: CASSEPHGQTGGELFF. The CDR3 DNA reads as TGTGCCAGCAGCGAGCCCCACGGCCAAACCGGCGGGGAGCTGTTTTTT.

The CDR3 DNA reads TGTGCTAGTGGTTTATACTATGGCTACACCTTC. Translation: CASGLYYGYTF. The chain has TRBV12-5 and TRBJ1-2; no clear D gene. The V end lost 3 bases, the J end lost 3 bases, and 2 bases lay between the germline ends. This CDR3 is 11 amino acids long. The germline gives CDR1 LGHNT, CDR2 FRNRAP.

The V and J genes are TRBV30 and TRBJ2-7; D gene unclear. Trimming pared 3 bases from V and 0 bases from J, leaving 15 bases between. The CDR3 totals 15 residues. Germline loops: CDR1 GTSNPN, CDR2 SVGIG (reference sequence). The CDR3 DNA follows: TGTGCCTGGAGCCCCCAATATAAAACCTCCTACGAGCAGTACTTC. Its translation is CAWSPQYKTSYEQYF. Full variable domain (rest looked up from reference TRBV30 and TRBJ2-7): SQTIHQWPATLVQPVGSPLSLECTVEGTSNPNLYWYRQAAGRGLQLLFYSVGIGQISSEVPQNLSASRPQDRQFILSSKKLLLSDSGFYLCAWSPQYKTSYEQYFGPGTRLTVT.

This chain links TRBV19 with TRBJ1-3; no firm D call. Trimming cost V 8 bases and J 0 bases, with 8 bases left between them. CDR3 length: 13 amino acids. Germline CDR1 and CDR2: LNHDA and SQIVND (reference sequence). The CDR3 DNA follows: TGTGCCAGTCGGTCGTCCTCTGGAAACACCATATATTTT. It yields the protein CASRSSSGNTIYF.

In DNA form, the CDR3 reads TGCGCCAGCAGCCCCCCAGATCGGGATTACAGGGAAGTGAGGAAAAAACTGTTTTTT. This sequence encodes CASSPPDRDYREVRKKLFF. The chain employs TRBV5-1 and TRBJ1-4, with a weak D call TRBD1 (6 bases). Germline CDR1 and CDR2: SGHRS and YFSETQ. This CDR3 region has 19 residues. V dropped 4 bases and J dropped 9 bases, with 31 bases sitting between them.

CDR3: CSVALGSGRYSPLHF. For the CDR3, the DNA is TGCAGCGTGGCCCTCGGGTCGGGTAGATACTCACCCCTCCACTTT. This chain joins TRBV29-1 and TRBJ1-6; no definite D call. This CDR3 comprises 15 residues. From germline, CDR1 is SQVTM and CDR2 ANQGSEA. V was cut by 6 bases and J by 10 bases, with 22 bases left in between.

The J gene is TRBJ2-7, the V gene TRBV5-1; 11 bases are a match to TRBD2. CDR1 SGHRS and CDR2 YFSETQ come from the germline V gene. V was clipped by 2 bases and J by 6 bases; unmatched bases: 4. CDR3 length: 14 residues. CDR3 sequence reads: CASSFGTSGSEQYF. For the CDR3, the DNA is TGCGCCAGCAGCTTTGGTACTAGCGGGAGCGAGCAGTACTTC.

This clone was detected only a few times. The V gene is TRBV19, the J gene TRBJ2-3, with TRBD1 matching 8 bases. With V trimmed by 5 bases and J by 2 bases, 9 bases remained unmatched. CDR1 and CDR2 (germline): LNHDA, SQIVND (reference sequence). The CDR3 contains 16 residues. DNA for the CDR3: TGTGCCAGTAGTCCCCGACAGGGGTATTACACAGATACGCAGTATTTT. It is translated as CASSPRQGYYTDTQYF.

This clone is labeled large. Other DNA sequences in this specimen translate into the identical CDR3. V and J are TRBV6-1 and TRBJ1-1; D uncertain. V lost 0 bases and J 1 base, leaving 9 bases between the germline ends. The V gene's germline CDR1 is MNHNS and CDR2 SASEGT. CDR3 length: 15 amino acids. The CDR3 sequence is CASSEAPVGNTEAFF. DNA of the CDR3: TGTGCCAGCAGTGAAGCCCCGGTCGGGAACACTGAAGCTTTCTTT.

This clone has only one observation. The rearrangement joins TRBV6-8 to TRBJ1-3; 8 bases fit TRBD1. CDR1 is MNHGY, CDR2 SAAAGT, per germline. The trim removed 5 bases at V and 4 bases at J, leaving 7 bases unmatched. CDR3 length: 15 amino acids. The CDR3 bases are TGTGCCAGCAGTGGGATGACAGGGGCAGGAAACACCATATATTTT. It is translated as CASSGMTGAGNTIYF.

In this sample, this clone turned up once. V usage is TRBV29-1 and J usage is TRBJ2-3; 14 nucleotides match TRBD2. V dropped 6 bases and J dropped 2; count of bases not matched to a gene: 4. The CDR3 totals 15 residues. CDR1 is SQVTM, CDR2 ANQGSEA, per germline. The DNA for the CDR3 is TGCAGCGTAGAGGGACTAGCGGGAGACACAGATACGCAGTATTTT. Protein product: CSVEGLAGDTDTQYF.

This chain joins TRBV19 and TRBJ1-1, with D unclear. Germline lookup yields CDR1 LNHDA and CDR2 SQIVND (reference sequence). This CDR3 comprises 14 residues. Trimming removed 7 bases from V and 3 bases from J, with 15 bases in between. CDR3 in amino acids: CASTIQRSHTEAFF. CDR3 bases: TGTGCCAGTACCATCCAACGGTCCCACACTGAAGCTTTCTTT. The variable domain in full, with the rest retrieved from reference TRBV19 and TRBJ1-1, is DGGITQSPKYLFRKEGQNVTLSCEQNLNHDAMYWYRQDPGQGLRLIYYSQIVNDFQKGDIAEGYSVSREKKESFPLTVTSAQKNPTAFYLCASTIQRSHTEAFFGQGTRLTVV.

This chain links TRBV6-8 with TRBJ2-7, with D uncertain. V was clipped by 6 bases and J by 5 bases, with 20 bases between them. The CDR3 runs to 15 residues. The germline V gene has CDR1 MNHGY and CDR2 SAAAGT. CDR3 DNA: TGTGCCAGCAGAGACGTTTATATGGCCTCGGACGAGCAGTACTTC. Translating gives CASRDVYMASDEQYF.

This chain links TRBV1 with TRBJ1-2. TRBV1 is assigned pseudogene status. The CDR3 has 14 residues. CDR3 protein: CASSQDGGKHGYTF. CDR3 DNA sequence: TGCGCCAGCAGCCAAGATGGGGGAAAACATGGCTACACCTTC.

V gene TRBV2 combines with J gene TRBJ2-1, with 8 bases that match TRBD1. The CDR3 loop spans 14 amino acids. Germline CDR1 is SNHLY and CDR2 is FYNNEI. V lost 7 bases and J lost 3; bases outside the gene matches: 5. The CDR3: CASTGQGYYNEQFF. In DNA form, the CDR3 reads TGTGCCAGCACCGGACAGGGATACTACAATGAGCAGTTCTTC.

The chain has TRBV19 and TRBJ1-1; 7 bases agree with TRBD1. Trimming at V came to 6 bases and at J to 6 bases, leaving 4 bases not matched to a gene. CDR1 LNHDA and CDR2 SQIVND come from the germline V gene (reference sequence). The CDR3 sequence is 12 residues long. The CDR3 DNA sequence: TGTGCCAGTAGGATGCAGGGGGCTGAAGCTTTCTTT. Protein sequence: CASRMQGAEAFF.

The V and J genes are TRBV6-8 and TRBJ2-7, with TRBD2 as a possible D gene (5 bases). The germline CDR1 and CDR2 sequences are MNHGY and SAAAGT. V lost 6 bases, J lost 5 bases, and 17 bases lay in between. The CDR3 extends over 14 amino acids. The CDR3 sequence: CASRVTAAGDEQYF. In DNA form, the CDR3 reads TGTGCCAGCAGAGTTACAGCGGCGGGTGACGAGCAGTACTTC.

V usage is TRBV27 and J usage is TRBJ2-1; possible D gene TRBD1, 6 bases. From germline, CDR1 is MNHEY and CDR2 SMNVEV (reference sequence). V was cut by 5 bases and J by 15 bases, with 17 bases left in between. CDR3 length: 12 residues. CDR3 sequence: CASSPAHRAMFF. CDR3 sequence (DNA): TGTGCCAGCAGTCCAGCCCACAGGGCGATGTTCTTC.

This chain links TRBV5-1 with TRBJ2-5, with D perhaps matching TRBD1 (6 bases). V shed 4 bases and J shed 5 bases, with 15 bases lying between them. CDR3 length equals 14 residues. The V gene's germline CDR1 is SGHRS and CDR2 YFSETQ. DNA of the CDR3: TGCGCCAGCAGCGAACCACAGGGTTTCGAGACCCAGTACTTC. It specifies CASSEPQGFETQYF.

The chain links TRBV30 to TRBJ1-2; no clear D. From germline, CDR1 is GTSNPN and CDR2 SVGIG (reference sequence). The V end lost 6 bases, the J end lost 2 bases, and 13 bases lay between the germline ends. The CDR3 has 13 residues. This CDR3 reads CACLQTGNYGYTF. The CDR3 DNA is TGTGCCTGCTTACAGACGGGGAACTATGGCTACACCTTC. The full variable domain, with the rest looked up from reference TRBV30 and TRBJ1-2, is SQTIHQWPATLVQPVGSPLSLECTVEGTSNPNLYWYRQAAGRGLQLLFYSVGIGQISSEVPQNLSASRPQDRQFILSSKKLLLSDSGFYLCACLQTGNYGYTFGSGTRLTVV.